Listed below are T cell receptor beta chains from one sample, sequenced in a study of shared clonotypes between healthy human individuals. Measured with immunoSEQ multiplex PCR; TCRdb has only the in-frame clones, and not every one. The repertoire includes millions of clones, roughly nine tenths of them detected once, and around 0.14% sits in the top ten. The source material was naive CD4+ T cells sorted from blood. The receptors shown here come from a man between 18 and 35 years old in good health. The CDR3 runs from the conserved cysteine through the conserved F or W. D genes are given only for firm matches. Only some rows state a clone size, as once, few, many or a class for expanded clones.

V	D	length	size	J	CDR3	DNA
TRBV10-3	-	13	-	TRBJ2-3	CAITAVSGDTQYF	TGTGCCATCACTGCGGTTTCGGGAGATACGCAGTATTTT
TRBV10-3	-	13	-	TRBJ1-1	CAISLGGDTEAFF	TGTGCCATCAGTTTAGGGGGGGACACTGAAGCTTTCTTT
TRBV18	-	14	few	TRBJ2-4	CASSPQYGQNIQYF	TGTGCCAGCTCACCACAGTACGGTCAAAACATTCAGTACTTC
TRBV30	-	11	-	TRBJ2-2	CAWEGRGELFF	TGTGCCTGGGAGGGCCGCGGGGAGCTGTTTTTT
TRBV11-2	-	15	-	TRBJ1-1	CASSQIVLSGTEAFF	TGTGCCAGCAGCCAAATAGTGCTCTCCGGCACTGAAGCTTTCTTT
TRBV27	-	13	-	TRBJ1-5	CASRLADNQPQHF	TGTGCCAGCAGGTTGGCAGACAATCAGCCCCAGCATTTT
TRBV2	-	15	-	TRBJ1-1	CASVGTSRGNTEAFF	TGTGCCAGCGTTGGCACCTCGCGAGGGAACACTGAAGCTTTCTTT
TRBV9	TRBD2	15	-	TRBJ2-3	CASSVISGKKDTQYF	TGTGCCAGCAGCGTGATTAGCGGGAAGAAAGATACGCAGTATTTT
TRBV5-1	TRBD2	16	-	TRBJ2-3	CASSFRLAGSTDTQYF	TGCGCCAGCAGCTTTAGACTAGCGGGCAGCACAGATACGCAGTATTTT
TRBV7-8	-	15	-	TRBJ1-3	CASSLEGGSGNTIYF	TGTGCCAGCAGCTTAGAGGGCGGCTCTGGAAACACCATATATTTT
TRBV6-5	TRBD1	14	-	TRBJ2-3	CASSPRTGTDTQYF	TGTGCCAGCAGTCCGAGGACAGGGACAGATACGCAGTATTTT
TRBV15	-	16	-	TRBJ1-3	CATSRDSGISGNTIYF	TGTGCCACCAGCAGAGATTCGGGGATCTCTGGAAACACCATATATTTT
TRBV9	TRBD2	15	-	TRBJ2-7	CASSVGAGGPYEQYF	TGTGCCAGCAGCGTAGGAGCGGGAGGGCCCTACGAGCAGTACTTC
TRBV6-5	TRBD1	15	-	TRBJ2-7	CASSRTGTATYEQYF	TGTGCCAGCAGCCGGACCGGGACAGCGACCTACGAGCAGTACTTC
TRBV5-4	-	16	-	TRBJ2-3	CASSEGQGSSTDTQYF	TGTGCCAGCAGCGAGGGGCAGGGGAGTAGCACAGATACGCAGTATTTT
TRBV5-1	TRBD1	15	-	TRBJ1-1	CASSPGQGLNTEAFF	TGCGCCAGCAGCCCGGGACAGGGTTTGAACACTGAAGCTTTCTTT
TRBV5-6	-	14	-	TRBJ1-3	CASRMGGAGNTIYF	TGTGCCAGCAGAATGGGGGGAGCTGGAAACACCATATATTTT
TRBV7-2	-	16	-	TRBJ1-6	CASSTSGTWGHSPLHF	TGTGCCAGCAGCACATCCGGGACATGGGGCCATTCACCCCTCCACTTT
TRBV7-2	TRBD1	14	-	TRBJ2-1	CASSQGQGYNEQFF	TGTGCCAGCAGCCAGGGACAGGGCTACAATGAGCAGTTCTTC
TRBV7-9	TRBD2	18	-	TRBJ2-1	CASSFGGLAGGRGNEQFF	TGTGCCAGCAGCTTCGGAGGACTAGCGGGAGGGCGGGGAAATGAGCAGTTCTTC
TRBV5-1	-	12	once	TRBJ1-6	CASSFEGGPLHF	TGCGCCAGCAGCTTCGAGGGGGGGCCCCTCCACTTT
TRBV6-1	-	14	-	TRBJ1-5	CASSAVTGGQPQHF	TGTGCCAGCAGTGCAGTGACAGGAGGTCAGCCCCAGCATTTT
TRBV2	-	14	once	TRBJ1-2	CASSEGPANYGYTF	TGTGCCAGCAGTGAGGGCCCAGCTAACTATGGCTACACCTTC
TRBV11-3	-	14	-	TRBJ2-7	CASSHGGQTGEQYF	TGTGCCAGTAGCCACGGGGGACAGACGGGGGAGCAGTACTTC
TRBV9	-	12	few	TRBJ1-6	CASGLQGSPLHF	TGTGCCAGCGGCCTACAGGGTTCACCCCTCCACTTT
TRBV6-1	TRBD2	18	-	TRBJ2-5	CASSVGLAGGPRQETQYF	TGTGCCAGCAGTGTGGGACTAGCGGGGGGGCCAAGGCAAGAGACCCAGTACTTC
TRBV7-2	-	11	-	TRBJ2-5	CASSFLQTQYF	TGTGCCAGCAGCTTTCTCCAAACCCAGTACTTC
TRBV12-5	-	10	-	TRBJ1-2	CASVCYGYTF	TGTGCTAGTGTATGCTATGGCTACACCTTC
TRBV7-3	-	16	once	TRBJ2-7	CASSLKGWVQIYEQYF	TGTGCCAGCAGCTTAAAAGGTTGGGTACAGATCTACGAGCAGTACTTC
TRBV2	-	15	once	TRBJ1-5	CASSLEGASNQPQHF	TGTGCCAGCAGTTTGGAAGGGGCTAGCAATCAGCCCCAGCATTTT
TRBV9	TRBD2	16	once	TRBJ2-2	CASSVGLAGDPGELFF	TGTGCCAGCAGCGTAGGACTAGCGGGAGATCCCGGGGAGCTGTTTTTT
TRBV15	-	13	-	TRBJ1-2	CATSRDLRAGYTF	TGTGCCACCAGCAGAGATCTTCGGGCTGGCTACACCTTC
TRBV9	-	15	-	TRBJ2-7	CASSVGLGASYEQYF	TGTGCCAGCAGCGTAGGTCTCGGGGCCTCCTACGAGCAGTACTTC
TRBV4-1	TRBD2	16	-	TRBJ2-3	CASSQAAGLPTDTQYF	TGCGCCAGCAGCCAAGCCGCGGGACTACCCACAGATACGCAGTATTTT